This TCR beta chain was documented in a study of T cell responses to AZD1222 COVID-19 vaccine. Study-wide findings and caveats: Repertoire sampling was restricted to post-peak T cell response timepoints. Clonal diversity was possibly underestimated; the donors were predominantly white British and more often female. When two AZD1222 doses had been given, Spike-specific TCR breadth and depth rose. Spike-spanning, vaccine-associated CD4 TCRs were dominant at 160-218 and 743-854.

Assay used: immunoSEQ multiplex PCR; TCRdb lists only in-frame clones, some missing. Of about 110,000 clones in the sample, around 87% were seen once. Germline assignment: CDR1 SGHVS and CDR2 FNYEAQ. This CDR3 has 14 amino acids. V lost 3 bases and J 0 bases, leaving 9 bases between the germline ends. This clone was recorded once. The antigen is not known. This sequence joins TRBV7-6 and TRBJ2-7, with D possibly TRBD1 on 5 matching bases. This sequence was found in an adult who received the AZD1222 COVID-19 vaccine. This specimen consisted of peripheral blood, obtained 28 days after the second AZD1222 dose. The CDR3 bases are TGTGCCAGCAGCTTGACAGAGAGCTCCTACGAGCAGTACTTC. It specifies CASSLTESSYEQYF.